The 8 T cell receptor beta chains below all came from one sample that was sequenced in a study. MiXCR was run by TCRdb on the 5' RACE reads, yielding one entry per CDR3 protein. The sample lists about 50,000 distinct CDR3 sequences; about 28% were seen once. The sample consisted of naive CD4+ T cells sorted from blood. Regarding subset: naive CD4+ T cells, CD4+CD45RA+CD25-. Source of these receptors: a female donor with breast cancer.

This clonotype showed up just a few times. V is TRBV6-6 and J is TRBJ2-7; 11 bases match TRBD2. V was pared by 5 bases and J by 4 bases, with 4 bases of the junction left unmatched. Germline values: CDR1 MNHNY, CDR2 SVGAGI (reference sequence). There are 14 residues in the CDR3. The CDR3: CASSPSGGLYEQYF. The CDR3 DNA reads as TGTGCCAGCAGTCCTAGCGGGGGGCTGTACGAGCAGTACTTC.

This clonotype was picked up a small number of times. This chain connects TRBV12-3 or TRBV12-4 to TRBJ2-1, with D hard to call. Trimming pared 6 bases from V and 5 bases from J, leaving 8 bases between. There are 12 residues in the CDR3. The CDR3, as DNA: TGTGCCAGCAGACCCCTAGACAATGAGCAGTTCTTC. Protein: CASRPLDNEQFF.

This chain joins TRBV10-3 and TRBJ2-2; 11 bases are shared with TRBD2. V shed 6 bases and J 0 bases; nucleotides not matched to a gene: 3. CDR1 and CDR2 from the germline V gene are ENHRY and SYGVKD. This CDR3 has 16 amino acids. The CDR3 sequence: CAIRETSGANTGELFF. CDR3 sequence (DNA): TGTGCCATCAGGGAGACTAGCGGGGCGAACACCGGGGAGCTGTTTTTT.

This clonotype ranks as medium-sized (0.01 to 0.1%). The chain couples TRBV12-3 or TRBV12-4 to TRBJ2-7, with D perhaps TRBD1 (5 bases). The CDR3 is made up of 16 amino acids. V lost 5 bases and J 3 bases, leaving 20 bases between the germline ends. The DNA for the CDR3 is TGTGCCAGCAGTCCCTATAAGAACCCCAGGGACTACGAGCAGTACTTC. Translation: CASSPYKNPRDYEQYF.

This clonotype has a handful of counts. V and J are TRBV29-1 and TRBJ2-3; no firm D call. The CDR3 loop spans 11 amino acids. Germline CDR1 is SQVTM and CDR2 is ANQGSEA. V lost 7 bases, J lost 5 bases, and 10 bases lay in between. The CDR3 DNA is TGCAGCGCTGTGATAGGAGATACGCAGTATTTT. It specifies CSAVIGDTQYF.

The genes are TRBV4-2 and TRBJ2-5, with TRBD1 matching over 7 bases. The germline V gene encodes CDR1 LGHNA and CDR2 YNFKEQ. V was clipped by 0 bases and J by 4 bases; unmatched bases: 8. There are 16 residues in the CDR3. The CDR3 spells CASSQDTRGQGETQYF. DNA of the CDR3: TGTGCCAGCAGCCAAGATACGAGGGGGCAAGGAGAGACCCAGTACTTC.

The chain links TRBV6-5 to TRBJ2-7; D unclear. Deletions cut 0 bases from V and 3 bases from J, with 6 bases between. CDR3 length equals 13 residues. CDR1 and CDR2 from the germline V gene are MNHEY and SVGAGI. The CDR3 coding sequence is TGTGCCAGCAGTTACTCGAGGAGCTACGAGCAGTACTTC. Amino acids: CASSYSRSYEQYF.

The chain combines TRBV2 with TRBJ1-1, with 7 bases identical to TRBD1. V gave up 6 bases and J gave up 0 bases; unmatched junction bases: 4. Germline V CDR1 and CDR2: SNHLY, FYNNEI. This CDR3 has 14 amino acids. The DNA of the CDR3 is TGTGCCAGCAGGAGGGACAGCGTGAACACTGAAGCTTTCTTT. Its translation: CASRRDSVNTEAFF. The whole variable domain, filled in from reference TRBV2 and TRBJ1-1, reads EPEVTQTPSHQVTQMGQEVILRCVPISNHLYFYWYRQILGQKVEFLVSFYNNEISEKSEIFDDQFSVERPDGSNFTLKIRSTKLEDSAMYFCASRRDSVNTEAFFGQGTRLTVV.